This TCR beta chain derives from a study of post-analysis software for immune sequencing data. General study results and limits: With TRBV5-6, TRBV5-1 and TRBV20-1 included, five TRBV segments were more frequent in patients than in controls.

This clonotype occurred a few times. Its antigen is currently unknown. Prepared libraries of TCR beta cDNA carried unique molecular identifiers. TCRdb ran MiXCR on the PCR reads and lists one entry per CDR3 protein. Here the sample spans hundreds of thousands of distinct CDR3 sequences, 53% being singletons. The CDR3 is made up of 15 amino acids. Per the germline V gene, CDR1 is DFQATT and CDR2 is SNEGSKA (reference sequence). With V trimmed by 3 bases and J by 4 bases, 6 bases remained unmatched. The sequencing input was blood. The TCR was taken from a girl aged 5 to 17 with multiple sclerosis. The J gene is TRBJ1-2, the V gene TRBV20-1, with 12 bases matching TRBD1. The CDR3 is CSARPGQGATYGYTF. Here the CDR3 DNA reads TGCAGTGCTAGGCCGGGACAGGGGGCGACCTATGGCTACACCTTC.